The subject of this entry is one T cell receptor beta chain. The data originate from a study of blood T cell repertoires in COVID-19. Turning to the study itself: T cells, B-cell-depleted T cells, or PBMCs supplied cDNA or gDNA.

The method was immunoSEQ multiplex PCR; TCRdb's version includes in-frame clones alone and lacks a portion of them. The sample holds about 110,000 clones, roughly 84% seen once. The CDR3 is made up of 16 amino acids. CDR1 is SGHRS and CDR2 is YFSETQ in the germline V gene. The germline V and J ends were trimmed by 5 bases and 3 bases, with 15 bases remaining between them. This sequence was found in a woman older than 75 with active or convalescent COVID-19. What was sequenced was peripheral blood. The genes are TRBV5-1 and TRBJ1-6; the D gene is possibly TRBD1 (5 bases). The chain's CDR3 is CASRPSDTVYNSPLHF. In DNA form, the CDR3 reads TGCGCCAGCAGACCTTCGGACACGGTCTATAATTCACCCCTCCACTTT.